This TCR beta chain was sequenced during a study of spatial heterogeneity in lung cancer (dated by TCRdb to about 2019). A note on the overall study: Beta-chain transcripts were consistently detected in greater numbers than alpha-chain transcripts, which likely reflected higher beta-chain transcript abundance. A strong correlation was found between TCR transcript counts in tumor regions and a T cell transcriptional module score from matched bulk RNA-seq. In the raw uncorrected reads, each unique combination of TCR and UMI appeared on average more than ten times. In non-small cell lung cancer, the study made a quantitative comparison of TCR alpha and beta repertoires among multiple tumor regions, matched nontumor lung and blood. The study linked features of the TCR repertoire to counts of nonsynonymous mutations, which were determined by whole-exome sequencing of tumor tissue. Both alpha and beta chains were TCR-sequenced in roughly 200 tumor regions, roughly 70 matched nontumor lung samples and around 54 PBMC samples obtained at surgery.

This clonotype is categorized as medium-sized (0.01 to 0.1%). The specificity of this receptor is unknown. Base qualities are not provided; no much larger clone lies one nucleotide away. Trimmed from V: 8 bases; trimmed from J: 1 base; junction bases lacking a gene match: 1. From the cysteine through the phenylalanine, the CDR3 covers 14 amino acids. The sequence is cut down to CDR3 DNA, 42 bases in frame from base 1. Based on the germline V gene (reference sequence), the CDR1 and CDR2 sequences are MNHNY and SVGAGI. Receptor libraries were prepared by 5' RACE. The sequencer listed for this sample is NextSeq 500. To allow correction of PCR and sequencing errors, the TCR library protocol tagged every TCR cDNA molecule with a unique molecular identifier. The authors processed their data as follows. Decombinator tools were used for TCR identification, UMI-based error correction and CDR3 extraction. Expanded TCRs were defined as those above a frequency of 2 per 1,000, corresponding to the top 1% of the tumor frequency distribution. Expanded tumor TCRs were classed as regional if statistically deemed absent (corrected P<0.05) from at least one tumor region, otherwise ubiquitous. Renyi diversity was calculated using the R vegan package after each repertoire was subsampled 100 times to 5,000 TCRs. CDR3 similarity networks were built from amino acid triplet string-kernel similarity, connecting CDR3s with pairwise similarity above 0.82. Using fastp at Q25 and MiXCR, TCRdb reprocessed the public reads and kept productive beta chains. When rows share a CDR3 protein, they turn into one entry using the most common DNA and genes. In this record, the V and J calls reflect TCRdb's handling and not the investigators' own analysis. For this sample the table gives about 2,700 distinct CDR3 sequences, of which over 25% were detected only once. The ten largest clonotypes hold roughly a tenth of the sample.

Taken with the paper, the label for time point translates to: sample taken at primary tumor resection. The donors were about 71 patients from the lung TRACERx cohort who had early-stage, untreated non-small cell lung cancer. Whole RNA extracted from tumor and nontumor lung tissue, or from cryopreserved PBMC samples, was used for TCR sequencing without cell sorting. Patients were selected for TCR sequencing only if sufficient RNA was available from at least two tumor regions. A lung pathologist reviewed the tumor and adjacent nontumor lung specimens before the specimens were selected. General study outcomes and caveats: The count of ubiquitous expanded TCRs correlated with the count of ubiquitous nonsynonymous mutations, and the count of regional expanded TCRs correlated with the count of regional nonsynonymous mutations. The tumor nonsynonymous mutation count correlated with the number of expanded intratumoral alpha and beta TCRs. Additional single-cell paired TCR alpha and beta sequencing was considered necessary to confirm, at a functional level, the hypothesis that regional TCRs recognize regional mutations. TCR-seq coverage of tumor T cells was estimated to be only approximately 7.3% for alpha chains and about 13% for beta chains.

The TCR was taken from a female donor with early-stage non-small cell lung cancer. The specimen comprised lung tumor tissue, sampled at surgery. The V gene is TRBV6-6 and the J gene is TRBJ2-5; 13 bases in between match TRBD2. The CDR3 region reads CASGTSGTQETQYF. In nucleotides, the sequence is TGTGCCAGCGGGACTAGCGGGACCCAAGAGACCCAGTACTTC.